Listed here are 20 T cell receptor beta chains from one sample, sequenced in a study of blood T cell repertoires in COVID-19. The assay was immunoSEQ multiplex PCR, and TCRdb's table has in-frame clones only and misses some. The sample shows 99,000 or so clones, over 75% of them seen only once. Sequencing was carried out using peripheral blood. Source of these receptors: a man aged 50-59 years with acute or convalescent COVID-19.

The rearrangement uses TRBV19 and TRBJ1-3; TRBD1 agrees at 7 bases. Germline CDR1 reads LNHDA; CDR2 reads SQIVND (reference sequence). The V and J ends lost 8 bases and 6 bases, in that order; junction bases with no gene match: 13. CDR3 size: 15 residues. The CDR3 loop reads CASGPAPGQLNTIYF. The CDR3 nucleotides are TGTGCCAGTGGCCCAGCTCCGGGACAGCTAAACACCATATATTTT.

V usage is TRBV9 and J usage is TRBJ2-2; maybe TRBD2 (5 bases). Germline V gene data show CDR1 as SGDLS and CDR2 as YYNGEE. The V end lost 3 bases, the J end lost 1 base, and 7 bases lay between the germline ends. This CDR3 contains 14 residues. Here the CDR3 reads CASSGTRNTGELFF. The CDR3 DNA reads as TGTGCCAGCAGCGGAACTAGGAACACCGGGGAGCTGTTTTTT.

The chain joins TRBV6-5 to TRBJ2-5, with 8 bases lining up with TRBD1. Germline V lookup: CDR1 MNHEY, CDR2 SVGAGI. The CDR3 length is 15 residues. With 4 bases clipped from V and 2 bases from J, the junction kept 6 bases outside the gene matches. CDR3 loop: CASSSGGAGQETQYF. Written as DNA, the CDR3 is TGTGCCAGCAGTTCAGGGGGCGCGGGGCAAGAGACCCAGTACTTC.

This chain joins TRBV15 and TRBJ2-1, with D possibly matching TRBD1 (6 bases). The CDR3 has 15 residues. The germline V and J ends were trimmed by 0 bases and 5 bases, with 11 bases remaining between them. Germline-derived CDR1 and CDR2 are LNHNV and YYDKDF (reference sequence). CDR3 coding DNA: TGTGCCACCAGCAGAGATCGTACAGGGAACAATGAGCAGTTCTTC. It yields the protein CATSRDRTGNNEQFF.

The DNA of the CDR3 is TGCGCCAGCAGTCAATCGAGAGGGTACTCCTGCACTGAAGCTTTCTTT. It is translated as CASSQSRGYSCTEAFF. The rearrangement uses TRBV23-1 and TRBJ1-1; no firm D call. TRBV23-1 is an ORF, with its function uncertain. The CDR3 is made up of 16 amino acids. Trimming cost V 0 bases and J 4 bases, with 15 bases left between them.

The chain links TRBV9 to TRBJ1-5; 7 bases map to TRBD1. The CDR3 length is 15 residues. Looked up from germline, CDR1 is SGDLS and CDR2 is YYNGEE. Trimming at V came to 0 bases and at J to 4 bases, leaving 4 bases not matched to a gene. The CDR3 DNA sequence: TGTGCCAGCAGCGTAGATACAGGGGTAAATCAGCCCCAGCATTTT. Translation gives CASSVDTGVNQPQHF.

This chain joins TRBV5-3 and TRBJ2-4; TRBD2 is a possible D gene (5 bases). TRBV5-3 is reported as an ORF; its role is uncertain. There are 15 residues in the CDR3. V dropped 4 bases and J dropped 4 bases, with 15 bases sitting between them. The CDR3 protein is CARSEGGRGKNIQYF. The CDR3 DNA is TGTGCCAGAAGCGAGGGTGGACGGGGAAAAAACATTCAGTACTTC.

The chain combines TRBV3-1 (or the pseudogene TRBV3-2) with TRBJ2-7; 10 bases fit TRBD1. V shed 4 bases, J shed 5 bases, and the junction held 2 bases outside the gene matches. Germline V gene data show CDR1 as LGHDT and CDR2 as YNNKEL (reference sequence). The CDR3 consists of 13 residues. The CDR3 bases are TGTGCCAGCAGCCCGACAGGGGGCGACGAGCAGTACTTC. Protein: CASSPTGGDEQYF.

This clone was found once. The V call is TRBV20-1, the J call TRBJ2-1; D ambiguous. CDR1 is DFQATT and CDR2 is SNEGSKA in the germline V gene (reference sequence). V lost 3 bases and J lost 2, with 8 bases in between. This CDR3 spans 13 amino acids. CDR3 amino acids: CSASGQTYNEQFF. CDR3 nucleotide sequence: TGCAGTGCTAGTGGTCAGACCTACAATGAGCAGTTCTTC.

The chain is built from TRBV6-2 or TRBV6-3 and TRBJ2-7; D remains ambiguous. Germline V gives CDR1 MNHEY, CDR2 SVGEGT. The CDR3 has 15 residues. Trimming took 0 bases from V and 3 from J, leaving 12 bases between them. The CDR3 nucleotides are TGTGCCAGCAGTTACTCGATAACATCCAGCTACGAGCAGTACTTC. Amino acid sequence: CASSYSITSSYEQYF.

The V gene is TRBV28, the J gene TRBJ1-4, with TRBD1 as a possible D gene (5 bases). The CDR3 runs 14 residues. Trimming cost V 9 bases and J 5 bases, with 16 bases left between them. CDR1 and CDR2 from the germline V gene are MDHEN and SYDVKM. CDR3 protein: CASWSGRANEKLFF. In DNA form, the CDR3 reads TGTGCCAGTTGGTCGGGCAGGGCCAATGAAAAACTGTTTTTT.

The chain combines TRBV11-3 with TRBJ1-6, with a weak D call TRBD1 (6 bases). The V gene lost 5 bases and the J gene lost 7 bases, with 9 bases spanning the gap. CDR1 SGHNT and CDR2 YENEEA come from the germline V gene. The CDR3 has 13 residues. CDR3 sequence (DNA): TGTGCCAGCAGCCCTACAGGGAATTCACCCCTCCACTTT. Translated: CASSPTGNSPLHF.

The CDR3 DNA sequence: TGTGCCAGCAGGGATCAGGGTCCCGGGGAGCTGTTTTTT. Protein sequence: CASRDQGPGELFF. The J gene is TRBJ2-2, the V gene TRBV13, with a possible D match to TRBD1 (5 bases). Trimming took off 6 bases at V and 6 bases at J, with 11 bases between the two ends. The CDR3 contains 13 residues. Germline CDR1 and CDR2: PRHDT and FYEKMQ (reference sequence).

The CDR3 DNA is TGTGCCAGCAGCTTACGGACGGGACAGGGGCTGTTTTTT. This gives the protein CASSLRTGQGLFF. V usage is TRBV14 and J usage is TRBJ1-4; 10 nucleotides agree with TRBD1. CDR3 length: 13 amino acids. Germline lookup yields CDR1 SGHDN and CDR2 FVKESK. The junction had 8 bases not matched to a gene; V was cut back by 5 bases and J by 14 bases.

This clone was seen once. This chain uses TRBV9 with TRBJ2-3, with D tentatively TRBD1 (5 bases). V dropped 0 bases and J dropped 4 bases, with 12 bases sitting between them. The CDR3 runs to 15 residues. In germline, CDR1 is SGDLS, CDR2 YYNGEE. The CDR3 DNA follows: TGTGCCAGCAGCGTAGAGGCTGCAGGGTCAGATACGCAGTATTTT. Protein product: CASSVEAAGSDTQYF.

This chain connects TRBV4-1 to TRBJ1-5; possibly TRBD1 for D (6 bases). V lost 0 bases and J lost 5, with 11 bases in between. The CDR3 spans 15 residues. Germline-derived CDR1 and CDR2 are MGHRA and YSYEKL. The CDR3 loop is CASSQDRGSYQPQHF. CDR3 DNA sequence: TGCGCCAGCAGCCAAGACAGGGGCTCCTATCAGCCCCAGCATTTT.

The chain uses TRBV2 and TRBJ1-3; D perhaps matches TRBD1 (6 bases). Germline loops: CDR1 SNHLY, CDR2 FYNNEI. This CDR3 is built from 13 residues. Trimming took off 6 bases at V and 3 bases at J, with 9 bases between the two ends. The CDR3 DNA sequence: TGTGCCAGCAGAGCGGACAGTGGAAACACCATATATTTT. Protein: CASRADSGNTIYF.

The gene calls are TRBV5-1 and TRBJ2-5; D is perhaps TRBD1 (5 bases). Germline loops: CDR1 SGHRS, CDR2 YFSETQ. This CDR3 has 17 amino acids. Trimming took 6 bases from V and 5 from J, leaving 26 bases between them. The chain's CDR3 is CASTRNHVDSPGETQYF. For the CDR3, the DNA is TGCGCCAGCACCAGAAACCATGTAGACTCTCCAGGGGAGACCCAGTACTTC.

Here the CDR3 reads CATSRAPSGSTGTQYF. In DNA form, the CDR3 reads TGTGCCACCAGCAGAGCCCCTAGCGGGAGCACGGGGACCCAGTACTTC. J is TRBJ2-5 and V is TRBV15; 10 nucleotides match TRBD2. Germline V gene lookup returns CDR1 LNHNV and CDR2 YYDKDF (reference sequence). The CDR3 spans 16 residues. V shed 1 base and J 7 bases; nucleotides not matched to a gene: 9.

This clone was seen a handful of times. The rearrangement links TRBV14 to TRBJ2-2; tentative D call: TRBD2 (6 bases). The CDR3 is made up of 15 amino acids. Trimming pared 1 base from V and 2 bases from J, leaving 8 bases between. Germline assignment: CDR1 SGHDN and CDR2 FVKESK. The CDR3, as DNA: TGTGCCAGCAGCCAAGTCGGGGGTAACACCGGGGAGCTGTTTTTT. It specifies CASSQVGGNTGELFF.